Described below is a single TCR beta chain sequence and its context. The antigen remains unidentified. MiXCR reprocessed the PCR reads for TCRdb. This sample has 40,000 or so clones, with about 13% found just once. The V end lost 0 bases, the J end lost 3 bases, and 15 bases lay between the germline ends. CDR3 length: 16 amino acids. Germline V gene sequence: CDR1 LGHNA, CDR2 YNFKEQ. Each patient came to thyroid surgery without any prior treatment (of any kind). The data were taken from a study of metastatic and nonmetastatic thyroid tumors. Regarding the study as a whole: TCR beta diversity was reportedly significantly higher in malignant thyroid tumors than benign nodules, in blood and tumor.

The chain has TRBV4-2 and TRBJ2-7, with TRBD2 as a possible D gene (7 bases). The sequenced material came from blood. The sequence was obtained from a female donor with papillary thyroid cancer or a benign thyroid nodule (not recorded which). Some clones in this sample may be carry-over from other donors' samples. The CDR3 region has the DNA TGTGCCAGCAGCCAAGATTTATGGGGGGGCAGCTACGAGCAGTACTTC. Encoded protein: CASSQDLWGGSYEQYF.